The present TCR beta chain was sequenced within a study of T cells after yellow fever vaccination. V lost 0 bases to trimming and J lost 2 bases; unmatched junction nucleotides: 7. The CDR3 runs to 17 residues. CDR1 and CDR2 from the germline V gene are MNHEY and SVGAGI. A process of 5'RACE template switching, which added a universal primer site and UMIs, was used to make TCR cDNA. Via MiXCR, TCRdb re-called the 5' RACE reads, giving one row per CDR3 protein. The sample includes 350,000 or so distinct CDR3 sequences, roughly 8.4% of them seen just once. Turning to this clonotype: Its antigen remains unknown.

Study-wide results and limits: FACS-sorted repertoires could contain abundant clonotypes contaminating from the bulk population. The CD4 compartment and the CD8 compartment contained a small share of clonotypes in common. Most primary-vaccination clones reappeared after the booster (about 97% CD4, about 88% CD8).

The source is a man younger than 30 who received the YFV17D yellow fever vaccine. The chain joins TRBV6-5 to TRBJ2-5, with TRBD2 matching 9 bases. This material consisted of PBMCs, taken about 41 days after the first yellow fever vaccination. The chain's CDR3 is CASSYSKGGGVQETQYF. DNA of the CDR3: TGTGCCAGCAGTTACTCGAAAGGCGGGGGGGTACAAGAGACCCAGTACTTC.